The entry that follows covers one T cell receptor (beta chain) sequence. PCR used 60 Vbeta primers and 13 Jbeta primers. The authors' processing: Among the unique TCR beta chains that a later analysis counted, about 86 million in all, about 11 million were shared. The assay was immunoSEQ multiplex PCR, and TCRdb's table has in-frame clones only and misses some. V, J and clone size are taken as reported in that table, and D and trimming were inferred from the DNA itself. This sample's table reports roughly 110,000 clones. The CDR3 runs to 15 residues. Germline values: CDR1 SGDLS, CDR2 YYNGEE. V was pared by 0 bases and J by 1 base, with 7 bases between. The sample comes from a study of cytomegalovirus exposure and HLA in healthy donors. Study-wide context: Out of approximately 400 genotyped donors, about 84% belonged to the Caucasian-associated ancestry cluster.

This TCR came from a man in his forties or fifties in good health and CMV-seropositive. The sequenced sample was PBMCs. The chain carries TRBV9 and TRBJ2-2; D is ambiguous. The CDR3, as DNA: TGTGCCAGCAGCGTAGGAGGCGGGAACACCGGGGAGCTGTTTTTT. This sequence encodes CASSVGGGNTGELFF.